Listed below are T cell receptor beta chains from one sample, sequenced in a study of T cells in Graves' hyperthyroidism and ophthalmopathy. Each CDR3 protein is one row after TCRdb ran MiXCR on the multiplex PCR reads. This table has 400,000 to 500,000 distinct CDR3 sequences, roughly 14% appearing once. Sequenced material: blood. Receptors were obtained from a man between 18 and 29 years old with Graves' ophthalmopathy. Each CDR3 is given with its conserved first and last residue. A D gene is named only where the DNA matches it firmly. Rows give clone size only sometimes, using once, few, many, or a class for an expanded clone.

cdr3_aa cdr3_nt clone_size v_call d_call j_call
CASSPGTISGNTIYF TGTGCCAGCAGTCCTGGGACGATCTCTGGAAACACCATATATTTT . TRBV9 . TRBJ1-3
CGTSGGKDTQYF TGCGGGACTAGCGGGGGGAAAGATACGCAGTATTTT many TRBV20-1 TRBD2 TRBJ2-3
CASSLKEYQPQHF TGTGCCAGCAGCTTAAAAGAGTATCAGCCCCAGCATTTT . TRBV7-6 . TRBJ1-5
CASSLDEAVYEQYF TGTGCCAGCAGCTTAGACGAAGCGGTCTACGAGCAGTACTTC few TRBV7-8 . TRBJ2-7
CASKGSASYEQYF TGTGCCAGCAAGGGGAGCGCCTCCTACGAGCAGTACTTC . TRBV6-1 . TRBJ2-7
CASSQGELNTIYF TGCGCCAGCAGCCAAGGAGAGCTGAACACCATATATTTT few TRBV4-1 . TRBJ1-3
CASSVGAKGDYGYTF TGTGCCAGCAGCGTAGGAGCTAAAGGAGACTATGGCTACACCTTC few TRBV9 . TRBJ1-2
CATSRDWGYKFF TGTGCCACCAGCAGGGACTGGGGCTATAAGTTCTTC . TRBV24-1 . TRBJ2-1
CASSQPREAVAKNIQYF TGCGCCAGCAGCCAACCCAGGGAAGCGGTAGCCAAAAACATTCAGTACTTC . TRBV4-1 . TRBJ2-4
CASSPRAGNQPQHF TGTGCCAGTAGTCCGCGGGCTGGGAATCAGCCCCAGCATTTT . TRBV19 . TRBJ1-5
CATSDTIGSRNQFF TGTGCCACCAGTGATACCATTGGCTCCCGGAATCAGTTCTTC . TRBV24-1 . TRBJ2-1
CASSLFRGRDTDTQYF TGTGCCAGCAGTTTATTCCGGGGACGCGACACAGATACGCAGTATTTT many TRBV27 . TRBJ2-3
CASSFSGPRYEQYF TGTGCCAGCAGTTTCAGCGGTCCCCGCTACGAGCAGTACTTC many TRBV27 . TRBJ2-7
CASSPDRGNTEAFF TGTGCCAGCAGCCCAGACAGGGGCAACACTGAAGCTTTCTTT many TRBV11-2 TRBD1 TRBJ1-1
CSAAPGIFYEQYF TGCAGTGCGGCCCCAGGGATCTTCTACGAGCAGTACTTC . TRBV20-1 . TRBJ2-7
CSARGADATNEKLFF TGCAGTGCTAGGGGGGCAGATGCAACTAATGAAAAACTGTTTTTT few TRBV20-1 . TRBJ1-4
CASSWDRGYEQFF TGCGCCAGCAGTTGGGACAGGGGATATGAGCAGTTCTTC many TRBV5-1 TRBD1 TRBJ2-1
CASSTSQGETQYF TGTGCCAGTAGTACTTCGCAGGGGGAGACCCAGTACTTC . TRBV19 . TRBJ2-5
CASSPVRAGAGVHGAQYF TGTGCCAGCAGCCCAGTGCGTGCGGGGGCGGGGGTCCACGGCGCCCAGTACTTC . TRBV11-2 . TRBJ2-5